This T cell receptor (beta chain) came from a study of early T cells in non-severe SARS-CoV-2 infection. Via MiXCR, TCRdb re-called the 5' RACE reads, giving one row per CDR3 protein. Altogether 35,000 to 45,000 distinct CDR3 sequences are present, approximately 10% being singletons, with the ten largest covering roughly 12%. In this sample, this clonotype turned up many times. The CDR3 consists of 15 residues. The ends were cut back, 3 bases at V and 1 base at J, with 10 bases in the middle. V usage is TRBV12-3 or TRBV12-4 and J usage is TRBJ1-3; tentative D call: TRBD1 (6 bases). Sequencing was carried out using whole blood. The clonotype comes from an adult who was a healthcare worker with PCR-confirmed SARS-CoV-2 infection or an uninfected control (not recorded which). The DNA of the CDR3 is TGTGCCAGCAGTTTTACCACAGGGTCTGGAAACACCATATATTTT. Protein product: CASSFTTGSGNTIYF.